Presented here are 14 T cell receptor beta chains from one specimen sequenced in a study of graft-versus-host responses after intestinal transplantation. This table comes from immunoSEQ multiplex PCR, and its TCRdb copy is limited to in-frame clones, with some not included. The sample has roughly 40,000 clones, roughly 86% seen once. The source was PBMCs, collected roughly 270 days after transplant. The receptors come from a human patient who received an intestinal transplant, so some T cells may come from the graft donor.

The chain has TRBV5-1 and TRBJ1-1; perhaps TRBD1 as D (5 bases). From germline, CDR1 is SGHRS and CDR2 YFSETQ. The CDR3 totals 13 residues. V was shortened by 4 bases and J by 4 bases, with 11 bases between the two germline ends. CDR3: CASSLYGGTEAFF. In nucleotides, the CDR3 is TGCGCCAGCAGCCTCTACGGGGGCACTGAAGCTTTCTTT.

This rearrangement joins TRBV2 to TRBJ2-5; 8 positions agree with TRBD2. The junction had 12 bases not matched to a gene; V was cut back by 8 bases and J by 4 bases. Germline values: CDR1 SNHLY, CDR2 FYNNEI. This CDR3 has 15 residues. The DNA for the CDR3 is TGTGCCAGCCGATACGCGGGGGGAAGGTTAGAGACCCAGTACTTC. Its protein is CASRYAGGRLETQYF.

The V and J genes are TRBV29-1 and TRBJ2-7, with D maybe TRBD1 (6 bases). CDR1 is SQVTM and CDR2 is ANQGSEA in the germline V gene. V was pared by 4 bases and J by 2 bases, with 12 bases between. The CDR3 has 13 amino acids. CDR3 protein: CSVVRAGAYEQYF. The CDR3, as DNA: TGCAGCGTTGTTCGGGCAGGGGCCTACGAGCAGTACTTC.

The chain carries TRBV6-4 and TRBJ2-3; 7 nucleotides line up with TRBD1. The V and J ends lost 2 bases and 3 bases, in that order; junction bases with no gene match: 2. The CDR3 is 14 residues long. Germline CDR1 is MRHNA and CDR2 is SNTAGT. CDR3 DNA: TGTGCCAGCAGTGACAGGGGGCCTACAGATACGCAGTATTTT. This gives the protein CASSDRGPTDTQYF.

The CDR3 reads CASTQRGSYNSPLHF. The CDR3 bases are TGTGCCAGCACGCAACGGGGCTCCTATAATTCACCCCTCCACTTT. V and J are TRBV19 and TRBJ1-6; D not resolved. Trimming cost V 9 bases and J 0 bases, with 12 bases left between them. The CDR3 spans 15 residues. CDR1 LNHDA and CDR2 SQIVND come from the germline V gene (reference sequence).

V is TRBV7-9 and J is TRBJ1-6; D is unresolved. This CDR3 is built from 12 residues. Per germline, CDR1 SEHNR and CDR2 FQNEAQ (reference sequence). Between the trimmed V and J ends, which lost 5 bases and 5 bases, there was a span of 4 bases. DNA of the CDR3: TGTGCCAGCAGCCTCGATAATTCACCCCTCCACTTT. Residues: CASSLDNSPLHF. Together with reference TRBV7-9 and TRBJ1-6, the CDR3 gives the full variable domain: DTGVSQNPRHKITKRGQNVTFRCDPISEHNRLYWYRQTLGQGPEFLTYFQNEAQLEKSRLLSDRFSAERPKGSFSTLEIQRTEQGDSAMYLCASSLDNSPLHFGNGTRLTVT.

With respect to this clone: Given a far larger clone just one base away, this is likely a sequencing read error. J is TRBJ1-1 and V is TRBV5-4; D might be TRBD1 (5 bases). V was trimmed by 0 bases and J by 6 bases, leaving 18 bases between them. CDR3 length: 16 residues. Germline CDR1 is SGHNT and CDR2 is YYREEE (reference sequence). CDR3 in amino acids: CASSLVRGDNRPEAFF. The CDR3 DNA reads TGTGCCAGCAGCTTGGTCCGGGGCGACAATAGGCCTGAAGCTTTCTTT. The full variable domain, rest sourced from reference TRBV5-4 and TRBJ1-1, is ETGVTQSPTHLIKTRGQQVTLRCSSQSGHNTVSWYQQALGQGPQFIFQYYREEENGRGNFPPRFSGLQFPNYSSELNVNALELDDSALYLCASSLVRGDNRPEAFFGQGTRLTVV.

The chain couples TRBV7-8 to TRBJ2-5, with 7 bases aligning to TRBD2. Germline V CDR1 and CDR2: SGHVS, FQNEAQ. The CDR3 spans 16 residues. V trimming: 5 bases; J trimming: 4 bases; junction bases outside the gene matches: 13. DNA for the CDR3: TGTGCCAGCAGCCCCCGGACTAGAGGGGCGGGAGAGACCCAGTACTTC. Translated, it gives CASSPRTRGAGETQYF.

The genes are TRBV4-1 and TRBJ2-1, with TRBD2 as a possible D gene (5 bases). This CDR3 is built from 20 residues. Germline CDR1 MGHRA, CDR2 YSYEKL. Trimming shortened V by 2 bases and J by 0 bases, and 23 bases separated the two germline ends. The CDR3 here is CASSQIGVRGPRSSYNEQFF. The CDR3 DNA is TGCGCCAGCAGCCAAATCGGCGTTCGGGGTCCTAGGAGCTCCTACAATGAGCAGTTCTTC.

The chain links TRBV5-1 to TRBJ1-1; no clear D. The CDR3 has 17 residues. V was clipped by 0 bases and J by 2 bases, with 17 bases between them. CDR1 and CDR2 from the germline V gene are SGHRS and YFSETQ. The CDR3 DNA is TGCGCCAGCAGCTTGGGGTCTAAGCCCAACCCAAACACTGAAGCTTTCTTT. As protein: CASSLGSKPNPNTEAFF.

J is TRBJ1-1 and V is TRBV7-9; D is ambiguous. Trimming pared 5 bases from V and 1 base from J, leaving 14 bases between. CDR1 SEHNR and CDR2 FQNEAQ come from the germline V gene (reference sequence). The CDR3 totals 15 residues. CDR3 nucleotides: TGTGCCAGCAGCACAACAGTCACAGCGAACACTGAAGCTTTCTTT. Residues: CASSTTVTANTEAFF.

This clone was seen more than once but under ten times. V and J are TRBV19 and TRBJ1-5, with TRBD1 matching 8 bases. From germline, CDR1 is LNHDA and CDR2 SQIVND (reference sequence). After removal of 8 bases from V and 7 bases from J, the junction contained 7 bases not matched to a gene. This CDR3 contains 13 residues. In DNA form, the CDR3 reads TGTGCCAGTCACCAGGGGGCAGGGCAGCCCCAGCATTTT. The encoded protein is CASHQGAGQPQHF. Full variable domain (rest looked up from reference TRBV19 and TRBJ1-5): DGGITQSPKYLFRKEGQNVTLSCEQNLNHDAMYWYRQDPGQGLRLIYYSQIVNDFQKGDIAEGYSVSREKKESFPLTVTSAQKNPTAFYLCASHQGAGQPQHFGDGTRLSIL.

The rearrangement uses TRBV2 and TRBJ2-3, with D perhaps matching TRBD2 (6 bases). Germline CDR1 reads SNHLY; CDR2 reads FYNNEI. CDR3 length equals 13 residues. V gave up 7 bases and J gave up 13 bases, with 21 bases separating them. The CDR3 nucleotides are TGTGCCAGCAACCCTAGGAGGGTCTCGGGAGAGTATTTT. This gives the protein CASNPRRVSGEYF.

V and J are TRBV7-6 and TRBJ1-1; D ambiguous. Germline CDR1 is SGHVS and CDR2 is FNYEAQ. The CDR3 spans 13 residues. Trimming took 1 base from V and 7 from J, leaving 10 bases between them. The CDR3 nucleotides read TGTGCCAGCAGCTTAGAGGGCGGTTATGAAGCTTTCTTT. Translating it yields CASSLEGGYEAFF.